The 21 T cell receptor beta chains listed next were all sequenced from one sample in a study of blood T cell repertoires in COVID-19. The data were produced by immunoSEQ multiplex PCR, yet TCRdb's version contains in-frame clones alone and is incomplete. The sample consists of roughly 400,000 clones, 70% to 90% of them appearing once. What was sequenced was PBMCs or T cells enriched from blood (not recorded which). The receptors here all came from a woman aged 18 to 35 who had been exposed to COVID-19.

The chain links TRBV7-7 to TRBJ1-4; 7 nucleotides align to TRBD1. V shed 5 bases and J 4 bases; nucleotides not matched to a gene: 7. Germline-derived CDR1 and CDR2 are SSHAT and FNYEAQ (reference sequence). The CDR3 spans 15 residues. CDR3 coding DNA: TGTGCCAGCAGCCCGCGGGACAGAGTTAATGAAAAACTGTTTTTT. Its translation is CASSPRDRVNEKLFF. Looking up the rest from reference TRBV7-7 and TRBJ1-4 gives the full variable domain: GAGVSQSPRYKVTKRGQDVTLRCDPISSHATLYWYQQALGQGPEFLTYFNYEAQPDKSGLPSDRFSAERPEGSISTLTIQRTEQRDSAMYRCASSPRDRVNEKLFFGSGTQLSVL.

The chain couples TRBV13 to TRBJ1-4; D ambiguous. CDR3 length: 13 residues. V was clipped by 5 bases and J by 6 bases, with 10 bases between them. Germline V gives CDR1 PRHDT, CDR2 FYEKMQ (reference sequence). The CDR3 nucleotides read TGTGCCAGCAGCCTCAGACTGGATGAAAAACTGTTTTTT. It is translated as CASSLRLDEKLFF.

This clone came up once. The chain joins TRBV5-1 to TRBJ2-3; D may be TRBD1 (5 bases). CDR1 and CDR2 (germline): SGHRS, YFSETQ. V shed 0 bases and J shed 2 bases, with 10 bases lying between them. The CDR3 sequence is 15 residues long. CDR3 region: CASSLGRGATDTQYF. In DNA, the CDR3 is TGCGCCAGCAGCTTGGGGCGTGGGGCCACAGATACGCAGTATTTT.

The rearrangement links TRBV19 to TRBJ1-2; 7 nucleotides line up with TRBD1. This CDR3 region has 13 residues. Per the germline V gene, CDR1 is LNHDA and CDR2 is SQIVND (reference sequence). The V gene end was trimmed by 4 bases and the J gene end by 3 bases; junction bases not matched to a gene: 2. The CDR3 loop is CASSTQGHYGYTF. DNA of the CDR3: TGTGCCAGTAGTACACAGGGGCACTATGGCTACACCTTC.

This clone was observed a single time. The chain carries TRBV28 and TRBJ1-2, with D unclear. V gave up 4 bases and J gave up 8 bases, with 8 bases separating them. This CDR3 has 11 amino acids. Germline loops: CDR1 MDHEN, CDR2 SYDVKM. For the CDR3, the DNA is TGTGCCAGCAGTTCGCTCCGGGGCTACACCTTC. This codes for CASSSLRGYTF.

CDR3 in amino acids: CASSDPGGRQYF. The DNA of the CDR3 is TGTGCCAGCAGTGACCCGGGGGGCCGACAGTACTTC. The gene calls are TRBV9 and TRBJ2-7; a possible D gene is TRBD2 (7 bases). The CDR3 is made up of 12 amino acids. The V gene lost 5 bases and the J gene lost 10 bases, with 16 bases spanning the gap. The germline V gene encodes CDR1 SGDLS and CDR2 YYNGEE.

This chain links TRBV9 with TRBJ2-7, with 14 bases aligning to TRBD2. Germline V gene data show CDR1 as SGDLS and CDR2 as YYNGEE. The CDR3 extends over 16 amino acids. The trim removed 3 bases at V and 6 bases at J, leaving 8 bases unmatched. The CDR3: CASSERGLAGGLEQYF. CDR3 in DNA: TGTGCCAGCAGCGAGCGTGGACTAGCGGGAGGTCTCGAGCAGTACTTC.

The chain combines TRBV2 with TRBJ1-2, with 7 bases identical to TRBD1. With V trimmed by 3 bases and J by 0 bases, 4 bases remained unmatched. CDR1 and CDR2 (germline): SNHLY, FYNNEI. The CDR3 covers 15 residues. In nucleotides, the CDR3 is TGTGCCAGCAGTGAGGGACAGAGAGCTAACTATGGCTACACCTTC. Protein product: CASSEGQRANYGYTF.

The chain combines TRBV28 with TRBJ2-1; 12 bases map to TRBD2. V shed 5 bases and J 0 bases; nucleotides not matched to a gene: 5. This CDR3 spans 17 amino acids. CDR1 is MDHEN, CDR2 SYDVKM, per germline. CDR3 bases: TGTGCCAGCAGTCCGATGACTAGCGGGAGCTCCTACAATGAGCAGTTCTTC. It is translated as CASSPMTSGSSYNEQFF.

The chain couples TRBV5-1 to TRBJ2-3, with 9 bases that match TRBD2. The V segment lost 3 bases and the J segment 1 base; nucleotides outside the gene matches: 6. The CDR3 is 16 residues long. CDR1 and CDR2 (germline): SGHRS, YFSETQ. In DNA form, the CDR3 reads TGCGCCAGCAGCTCTAGCGGGATCCTAGGCACAGATACGCAGTATTTT. Translated, it gives CASSSSGILGTDTQYF.

The chain combines TRBV2 with TRBJ1-5; tentative D call: TRBD1 (6 bases). This CDR3 contains 13 residues. With 5 bases removed from V and 7 bases from J, the gap between germline ends came to 12 bases. Germline-derived CDR1 and CDR2 are SNHLY and FYNNEI. CDR3 nucleotide sequence: TGTGCCAGCAGTCGACAGGACAGCCAGCCCCAGCATTTT. This encodes CASSRQDSQPQHF.

The CDR3 spells CASSLRTGSPGNEQFF. The CDR3 region has the DNA TGTGCCAGCAGCTTAAGAACCGGGAGTCCCGGAAATGAGCAGTTCTTC. The rearrangement links TRBV11-1 to TRBJ2-1, with D perhaps TRBD2 (6 bases). Germline CDR1 SGHAT, CDR2 FQDESV (reference sequence). V gave up 2 bases and J gave up 7 bases, with 18 bases separating them. This CDR3 is 16 amino acids long.

This clone appeared once. J is TRBJ2-1 and V is TRBV6-4, with 10 positions matching TRBD1. The V gene end was trimmed by 6 bases and the J gene end by 5 bases; junction bases not matched to a gene: 4. Germline CDR1 and CDR2: MRHNA and SNTAGT. The CDR3 is 14 residues long. The CDR3 loop is CASSGQGGNNEQFF. The CDR3 DNA sequence: TGTGCCAGCAGCGGACAGGGGGGCAACAATGAGCAGTTCTTC.

The rearrangement links TRBV27 to TRBJ1-4, with D hard to call. The CDR3 totals 13 residues. The germline V and J ends were trimmed by 4 bases and 8 bases, with 11 bases remaining between them. Germline CDR1 and CDR2: MNHEY and SMNVEV (reference sequence). CDR3 in DNA: TGTGCCAGCAGTTCCCCCTTCGTCGAAAAACTGTTTTTT. Encoded protein: CASSSPFVEKLFF.

The chain recombines TRBV28 with TRBJ2-7, with 14 bases lining up with TRBD2. The J segment lost 5 bases and the V segment lost 6 bases, leaving 6 bases of the junction unmatched. Germline V lookup: CDR1 MDHEN, CDR2 SYDVKM. There are 15 residues in the CDR3. CDR3 protein: CASSTGLAGVNEQYF. CDR3 DNA sequence: TGTGCCAGCAGCACGGGACTAGCGGGAGTCAACGAGCAGTACTTC.

This clone has a handful of counts. The V and J genes are TRBV5-1 and TRBJ1-1, with unresolved D. The ends were cut back, 5 bases at V and 1 base at J, with 6 bases in the middle. The germline gives CDR1 SGHRS, CDR2 YFSETQ. The CDR3 has 12 residues. The CDR3 bases are TGCGCCAGCAGAGAAGCGAACACTGAAGCTTTCTTT. Amino acid sequence: CASREANTEAFF. Looking up the rest from reference TRBV5-1 and TRBJ1-1 gives the full variable domain: KAGVTQTPRYLIKTRGQQVTLSCSPISGHRSVSWYQQTPGQGLQFLFEYFSETQRNKGNFPGRFSGRQFSNSRSEMNVSTLELGDSALYLCASREANTEAFFGQGTRLTVV.

The V call is TRBV4-2, the J call TRBJ2-1, with 10 bases matching TRBD1. CDR1 LGHNA and CDR2 YNFKEQ come from the germline V gene. CDR3 size: 17 residues. The trim removed 0 bases at V and 4 bases at J, leaving 6 bases unmatched. Here the CDR3 reads CASSQDDDRGLYNEQFF. The CDR3, as DNA: TGTGCCAGCAGCCAAGATGATGACAGGGGGCTATACAATGAGCAGTTCTTC.

V and J are TRBV5-8 and TRBJ2-1; D is uncertain. The CDR3 sequence is 11 residues long. Germline CDR1 is SGHTS and CDR2 is YDEGEE. The germline V and J ends were trimmed by 0 bases and 8 bases, with 3 bases remaining between them. DNA for the CDR3: TGTGCCAGCAGCTTGGCGGATGAGCAGTTCTTC. The encoded protein is CASSLADEQFF.

The gene calls are TRBV3-1 (or the pseudogene TRBV3-2) and TRBJ2-3; a weak D match, TRBD1 (7 bases). Trimming took off 0 bases at V and 2 bases at J, with 18 bases between the two ends. Germline V gene data show CDR1 as LGHDT and CDR2 as YNNKEL (reference sequence). The CDR3 contains 18 residues. The CDR3, as DNA: TGTGCCAGCAGCCAAGATGCAGGGGGGCCGTCCTTCACAGATACGCAGTATTTT. Translated: CASSQDAGGPSFTDTQYF.

V gene TRBV28 combines with J gene TRBJ1-6; maybe TRBD1 (6 bases). Germline V gene sequence: CDR1 MDHEN, CDR2 SYDVKM. Trimming cost V 1 base and J 7 bases, with 11 bases left between them. The CDR3 sequence is 15 residues long. The CDR3: CASSLSGVGNSPLHF. Written as DNA, the CDR3 is TGTGCCAGCAGTTTATCAGGGGTAGGAAATTCACCCCTCCACTTT.

This sequence joins TRBV7-3 and TRBJ2-7; TRBD1 is a possible D gene (5 bases). The CDR3 consists of 13 residues. V was shortened by 6 bases and J by 5 bases, with 14 bases between the two germline ends. Germline-derived CDR1 and CDR2 are SGHTA and FQGTGA. In nucleotides, the CDR3 is TGTGCCAGCAGGAAACAGGAAGAAGACGAGCAGTACTTC. This gives the protein CASRKQEEDEQYF.